This T cell receptor (beta chain) emerged from a study of blood T cell repertoires in COVID-19. Germline V CDR1 and CDR2: MDHEN, SYDVKM. CDR3 length equals 13 residues. The V and J ends lost 11 bases and 5 bases, in that order; junction bases with no gene match: 6. Repertoires were generated with immunoSEQ multiplex PCR, while TCRdb's copy carries only in-frame clones and drops some. The sample carries roughly 390,000 clones, approximately 87% recorded once. The receptor's source is a woman aged 25 to 45 with COVID-19, enrolled during active disease. The sample was peripheral blood. V is TRBV28 and J is TRBJ1-4, with TRBD1 identical over 9 bases. The CDR3 loop reads CAVTGGGNEKLFF. In DNA, the CDR3 is TGTGCCGTCACAGGGGGCGGAAATGAAAAACTGTTTTTT.